This T cell receptor (beta chain) originates from a study of beta chain features in type 1 diabetes. Study as a whole: The patients were much like the healthy donors in age, gender and cell yields.

Study-wide results and caveats: Type 1 diabetes patients had moderately but significantly shorter TCRB CDR3s in all four CD4+ subsets.

This clone was seen a few times. Its antigen remains unknown. The entirety of the isolated RNA underwent reverse transcription, so expressed TCRB transcripts were sequenced. A few million reads were obtained on average from naive, central memory and regulatory T cell samples. Sequencing used immunoSEQ multiplex PCR; TCRdb keeps in-frame clones, though not all of them. In the table there are approximately 170,000 clones, approximately 7.8% of which are singletons. Sequencing was done on a sample of central memory CD4+ T cells from blood. The receptor was derived from a woman aged 40 to 49 with type 1 diabetes.

The CDR3 spells CASSYSGDAGNTIYF. In nucleotides, the CDR3 is TGTGCCAGCAGTTACTCAGGGGATGCTGGAAACACCATATATTTT. The chain is built from TRBV6-5 and TRBJ1-3; D is possibly TRBD1 (5 bases). Trimming shortened V by 0 bases and J by 2 bases, and 8 bases separated the two germline ends. CDR3 length: 15 residues. CDR1 MNHEY and CDR2 SVGAGI come from the germline V gene.